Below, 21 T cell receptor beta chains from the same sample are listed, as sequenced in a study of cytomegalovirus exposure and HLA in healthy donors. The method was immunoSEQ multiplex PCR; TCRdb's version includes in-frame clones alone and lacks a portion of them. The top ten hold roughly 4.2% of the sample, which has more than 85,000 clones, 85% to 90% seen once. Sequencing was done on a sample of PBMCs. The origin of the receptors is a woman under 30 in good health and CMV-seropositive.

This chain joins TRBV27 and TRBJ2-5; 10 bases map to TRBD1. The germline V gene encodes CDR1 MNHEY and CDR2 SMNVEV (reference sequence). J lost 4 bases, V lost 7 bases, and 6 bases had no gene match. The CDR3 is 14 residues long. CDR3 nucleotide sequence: TGTGCCAGCAAGGGACAGGGGAGAGGAGAGACCCAGTACTTC. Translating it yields CASKGQGRGETQYF.

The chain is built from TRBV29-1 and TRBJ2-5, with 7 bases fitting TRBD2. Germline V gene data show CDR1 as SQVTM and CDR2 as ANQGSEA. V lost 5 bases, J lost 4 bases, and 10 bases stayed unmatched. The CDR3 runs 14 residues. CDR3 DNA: TGCAGCGTTCGAATTTTGGGAGGGAGAGAGACCCAGTACTTC. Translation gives CSVRILGGRETQYF.

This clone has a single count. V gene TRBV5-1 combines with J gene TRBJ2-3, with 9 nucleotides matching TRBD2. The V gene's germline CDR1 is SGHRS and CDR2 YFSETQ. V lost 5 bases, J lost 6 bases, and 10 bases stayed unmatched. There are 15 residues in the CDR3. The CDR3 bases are TGCGCCAGCAGTCTTAGCGGGAGCGCCCAGGATACGCAGTATTTT. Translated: CASSLSGSAQDTQYF.

The CDR3 here is CASLGQVKNEQYF. The CDR3, as DNA: TGTGCCAGCCTCGGACAGGTGAAGAACGAGCAGTACTTC. The chain uses TRBV28 and TRBJ2-7, with 7 bases that match TRBD1. V dropped 8 bases and J dropped 5; count of bases not matched to a gene: 9. The germline CDR1 and CDR2 sequences are MDHEN and SYDVKM. The CDR3 extends over 13 amino acids.

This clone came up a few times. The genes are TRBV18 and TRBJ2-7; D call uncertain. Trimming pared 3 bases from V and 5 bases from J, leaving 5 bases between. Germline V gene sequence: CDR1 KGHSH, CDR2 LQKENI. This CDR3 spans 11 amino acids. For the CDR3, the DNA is TGTGCCAGCTCACCTGACAACGAGCAGTACTTC. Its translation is CASSPDNEQYF.

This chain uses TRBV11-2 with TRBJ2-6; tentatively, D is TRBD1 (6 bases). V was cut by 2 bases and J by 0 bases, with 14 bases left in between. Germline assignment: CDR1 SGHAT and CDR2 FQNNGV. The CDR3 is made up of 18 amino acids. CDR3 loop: CASSLPLTGLSGANVLTF. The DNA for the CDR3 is TGTGCCAGCAGCTTACCACTGACAGGTCTCTCTGGGGCCAACGTCCTGACTTTC.

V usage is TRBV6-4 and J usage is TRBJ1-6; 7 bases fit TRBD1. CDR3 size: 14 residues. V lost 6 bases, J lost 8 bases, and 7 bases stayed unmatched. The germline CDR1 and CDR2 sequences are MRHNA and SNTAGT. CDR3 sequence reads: CASSLTGTDSPLHF. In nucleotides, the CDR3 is TGTGCCAGCAGCTTGACAGGGACGGATTCACCCCTCCACTTT.

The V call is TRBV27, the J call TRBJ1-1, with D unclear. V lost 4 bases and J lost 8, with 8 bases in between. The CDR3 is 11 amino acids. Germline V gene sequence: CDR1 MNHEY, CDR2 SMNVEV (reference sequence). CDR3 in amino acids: CASSSRLEAFF. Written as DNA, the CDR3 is TGTGCCAGCAGTTCCAGACTAGAAGCTTTCTTT.

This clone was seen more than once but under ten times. CDR3: CASSLATGGEQYF. CDR3 nucleotide sequence: TGTGCCAGCAGCTTAGCGACAGGAGGTGAGCAGTACTTC. J is TRBJ2-7 and V is TRBV7-9; tentative D call: TRBD1 (6 bases). This CDR3 region has 13 residues. Trimming stripped 0 bases from V and 7 bases from J, with 10 bases between. The germline gives CDR1 SEHNR, CDR2 FQNEAQ (reference sequence).

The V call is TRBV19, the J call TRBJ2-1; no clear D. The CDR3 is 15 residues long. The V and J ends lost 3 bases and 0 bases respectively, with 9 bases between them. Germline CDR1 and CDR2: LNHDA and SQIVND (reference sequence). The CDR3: CASSIQTSSYNEQFF. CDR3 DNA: TGTGCCAGTAGTATTCAAACCAGCTCCTACAATGAGCAGTTCTTC.

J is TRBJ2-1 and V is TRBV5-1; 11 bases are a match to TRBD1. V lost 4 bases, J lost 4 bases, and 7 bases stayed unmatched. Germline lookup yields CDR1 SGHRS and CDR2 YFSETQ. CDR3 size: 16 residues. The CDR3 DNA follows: TGCGCCAGCAGCGGCATGGGACAGGGGGTATACAATGAGCAGTTCTTC. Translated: CASSGMGQGVYNEQFF. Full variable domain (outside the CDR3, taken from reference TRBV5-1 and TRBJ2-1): KAGVTQTPRYLIKTRGQQVTLSCSPISGHRSVSWYQQTPGQGLQFLFEYFSETQRNKGNFPGRFSGRQFSNSRSEMNVSTLELGDSALYLCASSGMGQGVYNEQFFGPGTRLTVL.

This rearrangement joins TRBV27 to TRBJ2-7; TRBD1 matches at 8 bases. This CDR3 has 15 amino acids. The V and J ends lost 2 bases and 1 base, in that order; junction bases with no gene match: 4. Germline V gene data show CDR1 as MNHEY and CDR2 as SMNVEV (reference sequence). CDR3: CASSLRTGYSYEQYF. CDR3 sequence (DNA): TGTGCCAGCAGTTTACGGACAGGGTATTCCTACGAGCAGTACTTC.

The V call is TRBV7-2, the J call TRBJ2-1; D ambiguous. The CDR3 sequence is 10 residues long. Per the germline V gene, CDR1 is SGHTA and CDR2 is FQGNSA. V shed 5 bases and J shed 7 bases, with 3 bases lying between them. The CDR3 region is CASSPNEQFF. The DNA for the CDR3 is TGTGCCAGCAGCCCTAATGAGCAGTTCTTC. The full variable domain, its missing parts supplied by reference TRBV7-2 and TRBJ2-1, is GAGVSQSPSNKVTEKGKDVELRCDPISGHTALYWYRQSLGQGLEFLIYFQGNSAPDKSGLPSDRFSAERTGGSVSTLTIQRTQQEDSAVYLCASSPNEQFFGPGTRLTVL.

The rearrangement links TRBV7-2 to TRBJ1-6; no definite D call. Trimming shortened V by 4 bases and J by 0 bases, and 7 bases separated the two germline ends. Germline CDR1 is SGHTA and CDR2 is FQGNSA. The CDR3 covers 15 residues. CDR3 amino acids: CASSSLDSYNSPLHF. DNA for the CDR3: TGTGCCAGCAGCTCACTAGACTCCTATAATTCACCCCTCCACTTT.

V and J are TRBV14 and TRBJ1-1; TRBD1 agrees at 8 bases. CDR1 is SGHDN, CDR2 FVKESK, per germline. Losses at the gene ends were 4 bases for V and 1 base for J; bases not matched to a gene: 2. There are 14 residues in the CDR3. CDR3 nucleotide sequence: TGTGCCAGCAGCCTGGGACAGGCGAACACTGAAGCTTTCTTT. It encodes CASSLGQANTEAFF. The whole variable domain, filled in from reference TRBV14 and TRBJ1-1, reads EAGVTQFPSHSVIEKGQTVTLRCDPISGHDNLYWYRRVMGKEIKFLLHFVKESKQDESGMPNNRFLAERTGGTYSTLKVQPAELEDSGVYFCASSLGQANTEAFFGQGTRLTVV.

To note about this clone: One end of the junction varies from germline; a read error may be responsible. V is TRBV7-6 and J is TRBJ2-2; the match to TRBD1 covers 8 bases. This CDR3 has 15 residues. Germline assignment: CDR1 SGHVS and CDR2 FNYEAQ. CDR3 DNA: TGTGCCAGCAGCTCCCAGGGGGCGAAAACCGGGGAGCTGTTTTTT. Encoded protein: CASSSQGAKTGELFF.

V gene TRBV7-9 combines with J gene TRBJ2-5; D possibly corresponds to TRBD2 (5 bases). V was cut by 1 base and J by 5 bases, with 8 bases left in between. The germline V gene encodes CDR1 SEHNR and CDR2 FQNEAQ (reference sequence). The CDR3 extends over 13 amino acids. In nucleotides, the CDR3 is TGTGCCAGCAGCTTAGGGTGGGAGGAGACCCAGTACTTC. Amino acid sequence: CASSLGWEETQYF.

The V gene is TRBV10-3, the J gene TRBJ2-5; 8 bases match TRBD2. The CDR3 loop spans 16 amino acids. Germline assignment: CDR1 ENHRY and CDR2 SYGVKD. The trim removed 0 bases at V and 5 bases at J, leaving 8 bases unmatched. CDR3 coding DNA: TGTGCCATCAGTGAGTCGGGGACTAGTCGGGGGGAGACCCAGTACTTC. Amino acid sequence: CAISESGTSRGETQYF.

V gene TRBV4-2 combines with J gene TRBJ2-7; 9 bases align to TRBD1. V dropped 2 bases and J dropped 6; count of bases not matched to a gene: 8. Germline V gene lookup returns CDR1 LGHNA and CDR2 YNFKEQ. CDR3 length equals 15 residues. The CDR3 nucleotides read TGTGCCAGCAGCCAACATCCGGGACAGGGAGGCGAGCAGTACTTC. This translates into CASSQHPGQGGEQYF.

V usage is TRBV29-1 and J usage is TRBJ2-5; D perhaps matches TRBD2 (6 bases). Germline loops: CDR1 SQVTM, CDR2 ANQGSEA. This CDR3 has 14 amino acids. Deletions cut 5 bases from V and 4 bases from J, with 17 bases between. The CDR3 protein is CSVFPRLVLETQYF. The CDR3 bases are TGCAGCGTTTTCCCCCGACTAGTTCTAGAGACCCAGTACTTC.

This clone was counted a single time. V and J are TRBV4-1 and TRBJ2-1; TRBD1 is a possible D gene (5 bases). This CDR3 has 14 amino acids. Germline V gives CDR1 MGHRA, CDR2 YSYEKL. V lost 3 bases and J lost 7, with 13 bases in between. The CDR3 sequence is CASSQRTQGNEQFF. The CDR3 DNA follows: TGCGCCAGCAGCCAGAGGACCCAGGGTAATGAGCAGTTCTTC.